This is a list of T cell receptor beta chains from one sample in a study of post-analysis software for immune sequencing data. TCRdb re-called the PCR reads through MiXCR, storing one row per CDR3 protein. Seen here are fewer than 850,000 distinct CDR3 sequences, about 32% observed once, and the top ten hold approximately 0.55%. The sequenced material came from blood. Source of these receptors: a girl aged 5 to 17 with multiple sclerosis. CDR3s include the opening cysteine and the closing phenylalanine or tryptophan. D genes are given only for firm matches. Clone size appears in some rows only: once, few, many, or a class for an expanded clone.

>TRBJ1-5|-|few|TRBV5-5
TGTGCCAGCAGCTTGGGGGCGAGTGGACAGCCCCAGCATTTT
CASSLGASGQPQHF
>TRBJ2-7|-|many|TRBV25-1
TGTGCCAGCAGTGAATATGGGGGGCGATGGCCCTACGAGCAGTACTTC
CASSEYGGRWPYEQYF
>TRBJ1-4|-|once|TRBV7-2
TGTGCCAGCAGCGACAGGACAGAGAATAATGAAAAACTGTTTTTT
CASSDRTENNEKLFF
>TRBJ1-1|-|-|TRBV5-1
TGCGCCAGCAGCCTCTCCGGCAGGGATGACACTGAAGCTTTCTTT
CASSLSGRDDTEAFF
>TRBJ2-7|-|-|TRBV5-1
TGCGCCAGCAGCTTGTCCGGGACATTCTACGAGCAGTACTTC
CASSLSGTFYEQYF
>TRBJ2-1|TRBD2|few|TRBV6-1
TGTGCCAGCGGATCGGGAGGGCGAAACCGGGAGGGTGTTCGGGACAATGAGCAGTTCTTC
CASGSGGRNREGVRDNEQFF
>TRBJ1-2|-|few|TRBV20-1
TGCAGTGCTAGGACTTTCGATACGGTCTATGGCTACACCTTC
CSARTFDTVYGYTF
>TRBJ2-3|-|few|TRBV6-5
TGTGCCAGCAGCTGGTTGCGGAGCACAGATACGCAGTATTTT
CASSWLRSTDTQYF
>TRBJ2-5|-|-|TRBV12-3/TRBV12-4
TGTGCCAGCAGTTTTAAGGGACCCCCCCAAGAGACCCAGTACTTC
CASSFKGPPQETQYF
>TRBJ2-7|-|-|TRBV11-2
TGTGCCAGCAGGGAACTGGGTCTATCAGGGCCCGAGCAGTACTTC
CASRELGLSGPEQYF
>TRBJ2-5|-|few|TRBV7-9
TGTGCCAGCAGCTTAGGGACAGCATTACAAGAGACCCAGTACTTC
CASSLGTALQETQYF
>TRBJ2-7|-|few|TRBV12-3/TRBV12-4
TGTGCCAGCAGTTTCCCAGACAGTCACGAGCAGTACTTC
CASSFPDSHEQYF
>TRBJ1-1|-|few|TRBV29-1
TGCAGCGCCAGGGACCGAGTGAACACTGAAGCTTTCTTT
CSARDRVNTEAFF
>TRBJ2-3|TRBD1|-|TRBV10-3
TGTGCCATCGCCGCAATGTGGACAGGGAGCACAGATACGCAGTATTTT
CAIAAMWTGSTDTQYF
>TRBJ2-3|-|-|TRBV11-3
TGTGCCAGCAGCTTAGATCCGTTGCAGGCGCAGTATTTT
CASSLDPLQAQYF
>TRBJ2-1|-|-|TRBV7-2
TGTGCCAGCAGCCGCACAGGTTACTCCTACAATGAGCAGTTCTTC
CASSRTGYSYNEQFF